This entry describes one T cell receptor (beta chain). The antigen is unknown. PCR used 60 Vbeta primers and 13 Jbeta primers. TCRdb keeps only in-frame clones here, not all; method: immunoSEQ multiplex PCR. The sample shows approximately 100,000 clones, 50% to 80% of them seen only once. The data were taken from a study of cytomegalovirus exposure and HLA in healthy donors. General study results and limits: Available immune exposure information was restricted to CMV serostatus only.

V shed 6 bases, J shed 6 bases, and the junction held 4 bases outside the gene matches. This CDR3 comprises 13 residues. Germline CDR1 and CDR2: SQVTM and ANQGSEA. The receptor was derived from a man between 60 and 75 years old in good health and CMV-seronegative. The chain joins TRBV29-1 to TRBJ2-7, with TRBD2 matching over 14 bases. Sequences were obtained from PBMCs. CDR3 in DNA: TGCAGCGTCCGTGGGACTAGCGGGAGCGAGCAGTACTTC. Amino acid sequence: CSVRGTSGSEQYF.